This T cell receptor beta chain was sequenced during a study of blood T cell repertoires in COVID-19. The overall study: Sites in the United States, Italy and Spain provided acute and convalescent COVID-19 samples.

In the original workflow: Cell counts per sample came from amplifying reference gene primers. The table came from immunoSEQ multiplex PCR; TCRdb's copy has only in-frame clones and leaves some out. V and J calls and clone size are those listed in that table; D and trimming were worked out from the DNA. The data hold 220,000 or so clones, with about 80% observed a single time. The sample consisted of peripheral blood. This TCR was sampled from a woman aged 60-70 years with acute or convalescent COVID-19.

The CDR3 coding sequence is TGTGCCAGCAGCTTAGAAGGGGGACAGGTTCGAGAGACCCAGTACTTC. This sequence encodes CASSLEGGQVRETQYF. The chain carries TRBV11-1 and TRBJ2-5, with TRBD1 matching over 8 bases. The CDR3 has 16 residues. Germline V CDR1 and CDR2: SGHAT, FQDESV (reference sequence). The ends lost 1 base at V and 4 bases at J; junction bases unmatched: 8.